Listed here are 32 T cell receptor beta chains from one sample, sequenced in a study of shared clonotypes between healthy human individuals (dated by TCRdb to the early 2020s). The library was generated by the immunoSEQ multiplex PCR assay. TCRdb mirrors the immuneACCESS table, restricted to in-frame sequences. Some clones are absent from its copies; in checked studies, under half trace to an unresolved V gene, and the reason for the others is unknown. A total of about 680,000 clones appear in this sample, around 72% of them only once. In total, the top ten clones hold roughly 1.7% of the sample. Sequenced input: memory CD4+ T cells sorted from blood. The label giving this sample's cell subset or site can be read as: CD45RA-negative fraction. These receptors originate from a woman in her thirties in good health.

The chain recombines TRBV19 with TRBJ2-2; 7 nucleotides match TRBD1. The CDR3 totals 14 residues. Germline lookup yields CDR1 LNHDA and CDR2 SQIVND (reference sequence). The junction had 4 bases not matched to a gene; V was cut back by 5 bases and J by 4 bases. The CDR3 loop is CASSVRGITGELFF. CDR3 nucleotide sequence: TGTGCCAGTAGTGTCAGGGGGATCACCGGGGAGCTGTTTTTT. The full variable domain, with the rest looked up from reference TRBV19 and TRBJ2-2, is DGGITQSPKYLFRKEGQNVTLSCEQNLNHDAMYWYRQDPGQGLRLIYYSQIVNDFQKGDIAEGYSVSREKKESFPLTVTSAQKNPTAFYLCASSVRGITGELFFGEGSRLTVL.

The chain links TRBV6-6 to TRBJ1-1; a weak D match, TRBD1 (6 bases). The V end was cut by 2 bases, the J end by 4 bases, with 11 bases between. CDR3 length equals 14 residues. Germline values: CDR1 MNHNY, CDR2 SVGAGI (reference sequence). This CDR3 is CASSYKQGGTEAFF. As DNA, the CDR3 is TGTGCCAGCAGTTACAAACAGGGCGGCACTGAAGCTTTCTTT.

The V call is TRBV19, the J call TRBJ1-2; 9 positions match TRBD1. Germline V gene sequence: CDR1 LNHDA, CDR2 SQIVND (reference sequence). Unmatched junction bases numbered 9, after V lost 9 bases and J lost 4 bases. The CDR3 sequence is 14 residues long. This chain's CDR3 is CASKDRGVPYGYTF. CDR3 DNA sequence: TGTGCCAGCAAGGACAGGGGAGTCCCCTATGGCTACACCTTC.

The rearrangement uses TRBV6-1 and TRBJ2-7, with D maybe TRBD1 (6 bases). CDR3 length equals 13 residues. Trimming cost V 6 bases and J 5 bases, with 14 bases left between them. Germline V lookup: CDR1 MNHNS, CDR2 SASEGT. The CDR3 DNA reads TGTGCCAGCAGAGCGACAGGCCCCCACGAGCAGTACTTC. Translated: CASRATGPHEQYF.

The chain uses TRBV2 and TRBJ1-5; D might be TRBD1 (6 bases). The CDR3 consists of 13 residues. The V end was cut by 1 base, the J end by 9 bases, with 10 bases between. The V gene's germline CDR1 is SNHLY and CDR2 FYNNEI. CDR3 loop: CASSEDREWPQHF. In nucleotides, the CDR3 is TGTGCCAGCAGTGAAGACAGGGAGTGGCCCCAGCATTTT.

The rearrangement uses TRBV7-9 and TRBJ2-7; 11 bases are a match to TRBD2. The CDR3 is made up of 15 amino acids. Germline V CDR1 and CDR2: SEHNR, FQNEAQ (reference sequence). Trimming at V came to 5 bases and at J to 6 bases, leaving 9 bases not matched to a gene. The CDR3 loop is CASSPRLAGRGEQYF. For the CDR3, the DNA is TGTGCCAGCAGCCCCCGACTAGCGGGAAGGGGCGAGCAGTACTTC.

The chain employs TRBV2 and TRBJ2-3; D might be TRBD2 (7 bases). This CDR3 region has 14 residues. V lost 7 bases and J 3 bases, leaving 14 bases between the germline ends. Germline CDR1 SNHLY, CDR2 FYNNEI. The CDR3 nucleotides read TGTGCCAGCATGGGGGGGCAGATGACAGATACGCAGTATTTT. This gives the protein CASMGGQMTDTQYF.

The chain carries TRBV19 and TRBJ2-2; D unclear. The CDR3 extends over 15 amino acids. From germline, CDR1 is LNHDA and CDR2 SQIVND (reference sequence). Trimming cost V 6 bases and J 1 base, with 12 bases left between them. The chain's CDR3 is CASRPRTLNTGELFF. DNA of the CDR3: TGTGCCAGTAGGCCCCGGACCTTGAACACCGGGGAGCTGTTTTTT.

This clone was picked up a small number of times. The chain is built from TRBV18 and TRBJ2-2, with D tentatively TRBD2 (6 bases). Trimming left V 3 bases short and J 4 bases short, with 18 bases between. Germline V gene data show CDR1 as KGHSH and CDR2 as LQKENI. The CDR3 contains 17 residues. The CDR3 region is CASSPLGGAGATGELFF. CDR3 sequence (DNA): TGTGCCAGCTCACCCCTAGGAGGGGCCGGGGCCACCGGGGAGCTGTTTTTT.

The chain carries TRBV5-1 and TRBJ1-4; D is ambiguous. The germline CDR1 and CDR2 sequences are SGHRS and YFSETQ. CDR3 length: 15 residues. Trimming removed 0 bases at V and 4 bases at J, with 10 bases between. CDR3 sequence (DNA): TGCGCCAGCAGCTTGGCCGCAGAGAATAATGAAAAACTGTTTTTT. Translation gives CASSLAAENNEKLFF.

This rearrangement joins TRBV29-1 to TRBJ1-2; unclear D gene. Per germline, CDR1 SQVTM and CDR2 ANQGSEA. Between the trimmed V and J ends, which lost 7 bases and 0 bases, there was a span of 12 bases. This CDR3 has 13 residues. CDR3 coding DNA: TGCAGCGCCGAGGAGGTCGCTAACTATGGCTACACCTTC. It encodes CSAEEVANYGYTF.

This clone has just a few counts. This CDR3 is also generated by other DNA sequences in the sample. CDR3 loop: CASSLSYGSPSYEQYF. In DNA, the CDR3 is TGCGCCAGCAGCTTGTCTTACGGCTCCCCCTCCTACGAGCAGTACTTC. V gene TRBV5-1 combines with J gene TRBJ2-7; D gene uncertain. V gave up 1 base and J gave up 0 bases, with 14 bases separating them. Germline V lookup: CDR1 SGHRS, CDR2 YFSETQ. The CDR3 is 16 amino acids.

The CDR3 protein is CASSPPGLAGAEQFF. In nucleotides, the CDR3 is TGTGCCAGTAGTCCCCCGGGACTAGCGGGAGCTGAGCAGTTCTTC. The chain combines TRBV19 with TRBJ2-1; 14 positions match TRBD2. J gave up 9 bases and V 5 bases, and 6 bases lay outside the gene matches. CDR1 and CDR2 (germline): LNHDA, SQIVND (reference sequence). The CDR3 is 15 residues long.

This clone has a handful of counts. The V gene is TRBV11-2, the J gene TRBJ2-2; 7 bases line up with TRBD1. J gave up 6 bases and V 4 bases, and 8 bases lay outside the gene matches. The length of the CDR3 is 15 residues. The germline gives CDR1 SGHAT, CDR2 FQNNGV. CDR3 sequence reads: CASSSQGSGAGELFF. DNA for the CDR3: TGTGCCAGCAGCTCACAGGGGAGCGGCGCCGGGGAGCTGTTTTTT.

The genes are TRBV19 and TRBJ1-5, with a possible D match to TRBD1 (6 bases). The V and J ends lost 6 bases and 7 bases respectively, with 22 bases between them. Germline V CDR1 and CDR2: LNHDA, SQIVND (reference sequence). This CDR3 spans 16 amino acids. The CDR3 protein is CASRKTTQGSEQPQHF. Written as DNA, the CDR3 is TGTGCCAGTAGAAAGACTACCCAGGGGTCGGAACAGCCCCAGCATTTT.

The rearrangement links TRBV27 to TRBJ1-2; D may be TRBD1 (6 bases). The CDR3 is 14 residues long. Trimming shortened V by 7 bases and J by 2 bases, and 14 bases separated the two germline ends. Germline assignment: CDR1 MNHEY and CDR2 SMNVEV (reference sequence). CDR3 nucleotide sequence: TGTGCCAGCATACTGACAGGAGTAAACTATGGCTACACCTTC. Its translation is CASILTGVNYGYTF.

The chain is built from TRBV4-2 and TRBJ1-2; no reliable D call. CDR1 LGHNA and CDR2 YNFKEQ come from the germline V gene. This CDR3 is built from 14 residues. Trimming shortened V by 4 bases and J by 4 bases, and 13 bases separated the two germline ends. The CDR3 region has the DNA TGTGCCAGCAGCCGGGAACTAGAGGGCTATGGCTACACCTTC. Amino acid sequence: CASSRELEGYGYTF.

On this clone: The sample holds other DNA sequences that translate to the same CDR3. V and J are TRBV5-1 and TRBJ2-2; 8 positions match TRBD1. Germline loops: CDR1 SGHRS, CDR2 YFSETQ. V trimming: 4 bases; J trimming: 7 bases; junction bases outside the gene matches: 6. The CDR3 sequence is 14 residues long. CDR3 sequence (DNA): TGCGCCAGCAGCGGCGGGACAGGAGGCGGGGAGCTGTTTTTT. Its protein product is CASSGGTGGGELFF. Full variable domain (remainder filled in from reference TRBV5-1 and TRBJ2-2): KAGVTQTPRYLIKTRGQQVTLSCSPISGHRSVSWYQQTPGQGLQFLFEYFSETQRNKGNFPGRFSGRQFSNSRSEMNVSTLELGDSALYLCASSGGTGGGELFFGEGSRLTVL.

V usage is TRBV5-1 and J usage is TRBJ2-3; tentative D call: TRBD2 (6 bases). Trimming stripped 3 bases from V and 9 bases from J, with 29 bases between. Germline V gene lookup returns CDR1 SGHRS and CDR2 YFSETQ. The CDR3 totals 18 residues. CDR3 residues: CASSWGIGLRGGDGTQYF. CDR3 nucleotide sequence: TGCGCCAGCAGCTGGGGGATTGGACTACGAGGCGGGGATGGGACGCAGTATTTT.

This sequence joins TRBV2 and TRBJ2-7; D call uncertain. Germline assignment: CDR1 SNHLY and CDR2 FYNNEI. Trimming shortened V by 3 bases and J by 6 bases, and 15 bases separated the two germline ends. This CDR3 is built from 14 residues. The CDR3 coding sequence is TGTGCCAGCAGTGATTGGGCTAGACCTCGCGAGCAGTACTTC. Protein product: CASSDWARPREQYF.

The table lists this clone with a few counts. CDR3 nucleotides: TGCAGCGCCTCAGGGAATACCTACGAGCAGTACTTC. Encoded protein: CSASGNTYEQYF. This rearrangement joins TRBV29-1 to TRBJ2-7, with D possibly TRBD1 on 5 matching bases. In germline, CDR1 is SQVTM, CDR2 ANQGSEA. The CDR3 consists of 12 residues. The V end lost 7 bases, the J end lost 2 bases, and 12 bases lay between the germline ends.

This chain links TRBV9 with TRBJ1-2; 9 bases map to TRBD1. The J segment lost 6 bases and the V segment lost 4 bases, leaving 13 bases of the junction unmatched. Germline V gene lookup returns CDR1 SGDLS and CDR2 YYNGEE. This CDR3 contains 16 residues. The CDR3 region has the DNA TGTGCCAGCAGCCCCCGTCCCGGGACAGGGTTGCATGGCTACACCTTC. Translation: CASSPRPGTGLHGYTF.

The CDR3 region is CASSPGTGNGYTF. For the CDR3, the DNA is TGTGCCAGCAGTCCAGGGACAGGGAATGGCTACACCTTC. This chain joins TRBV27 and TRBJ1-2; 9 bases agree with TRBD1. Germline V gene lookup returns CDR1 MNHEY and CDR2 SMNVEV (reference sequence). The CDR3 consists of 13 residues. Trimming removed 5 bases from V and 6 bases from J; junction bases left unmatched: 4.

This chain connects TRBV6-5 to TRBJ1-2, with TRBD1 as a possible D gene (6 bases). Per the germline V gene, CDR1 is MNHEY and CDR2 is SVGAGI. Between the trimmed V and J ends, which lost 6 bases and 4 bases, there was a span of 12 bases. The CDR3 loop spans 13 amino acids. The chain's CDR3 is CASSQTGSYGYTF. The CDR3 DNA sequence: TGTGCCAGCAGCCAGACAGGAAGCTATGGCTACACCTTC.

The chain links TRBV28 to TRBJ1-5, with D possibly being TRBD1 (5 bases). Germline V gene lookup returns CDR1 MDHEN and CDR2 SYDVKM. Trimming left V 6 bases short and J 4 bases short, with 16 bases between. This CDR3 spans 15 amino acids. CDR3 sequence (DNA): TGTGCCAGCAGCCGGCACCCAGGGCCGAATCAGCCCCAGCATTTT. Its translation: CASSRHPGPNQPQHF. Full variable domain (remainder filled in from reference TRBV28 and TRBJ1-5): DVKVTQSSRYLVKRTGEKVFLECVQDMDHENMFWYRQDPGLGLRLIYFSYDVKMKEKGDIPEGYSVSREKKERFSLILESASTNQTSMYLCASSRHPGPNQPQHFGDGTRLSIL.

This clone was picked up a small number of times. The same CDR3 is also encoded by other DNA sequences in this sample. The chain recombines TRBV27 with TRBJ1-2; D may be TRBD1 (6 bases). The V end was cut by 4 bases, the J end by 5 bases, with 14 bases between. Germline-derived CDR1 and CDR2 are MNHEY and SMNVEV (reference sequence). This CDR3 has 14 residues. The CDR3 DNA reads TGTGCCAGCAGTTCCTCGGGGGCCCCATATGGCTACACCTTC. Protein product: CASSSSGAPYGYTF.

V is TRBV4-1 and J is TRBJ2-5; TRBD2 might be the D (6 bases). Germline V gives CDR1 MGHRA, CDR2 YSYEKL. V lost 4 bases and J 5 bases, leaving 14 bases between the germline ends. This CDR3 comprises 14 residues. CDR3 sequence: CASSPTGDWETQYF. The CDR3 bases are TGCGCCAGCAGCCCCACGGGGGACTGGGAGACCCAGTACTTC.

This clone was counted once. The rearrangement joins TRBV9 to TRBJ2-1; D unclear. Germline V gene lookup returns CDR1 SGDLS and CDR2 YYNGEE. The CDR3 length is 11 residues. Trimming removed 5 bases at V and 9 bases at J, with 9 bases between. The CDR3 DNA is TGTGCCAGCAGTGCGGATGGTGAGCAGTTCTTC. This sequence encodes CASSADGEQFF. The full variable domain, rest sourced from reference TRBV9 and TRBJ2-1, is DSGVTQTPKHLITATGQRVTLRCSPRSGDLSVYWYQQSLDQGLQFLIQYYNGEERAKGNILERFSAQQFPDLHSELNLSSLELGDSALYFCASSADGEQFFGPGTRLTVL.

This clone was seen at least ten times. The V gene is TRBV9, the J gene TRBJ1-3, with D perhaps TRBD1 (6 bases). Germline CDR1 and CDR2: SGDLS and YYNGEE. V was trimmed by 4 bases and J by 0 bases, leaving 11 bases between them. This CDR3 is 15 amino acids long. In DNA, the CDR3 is TGTGCCAGCAGCCCTCCGGGGGCCTCTGGAAACACCATATATTTT. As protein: CASSPPGASGNTIYF.

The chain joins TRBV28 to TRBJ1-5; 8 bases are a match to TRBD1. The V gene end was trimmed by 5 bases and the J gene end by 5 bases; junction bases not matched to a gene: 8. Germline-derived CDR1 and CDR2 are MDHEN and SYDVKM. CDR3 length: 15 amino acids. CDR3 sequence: CASSAGGREDQPQHF. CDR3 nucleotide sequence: TGTGCCAGCAGTGCAGGGGGCCGAGAGGATCAGCCCCAGCATTTT.

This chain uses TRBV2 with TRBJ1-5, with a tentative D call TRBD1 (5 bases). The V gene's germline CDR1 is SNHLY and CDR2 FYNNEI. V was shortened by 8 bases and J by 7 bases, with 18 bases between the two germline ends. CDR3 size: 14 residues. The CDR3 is CASLRDRSDQPQHF. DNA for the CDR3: TGTGCCAGCCTAAGGGACCGTAGCGACCAGCCCCAGCATTTT.

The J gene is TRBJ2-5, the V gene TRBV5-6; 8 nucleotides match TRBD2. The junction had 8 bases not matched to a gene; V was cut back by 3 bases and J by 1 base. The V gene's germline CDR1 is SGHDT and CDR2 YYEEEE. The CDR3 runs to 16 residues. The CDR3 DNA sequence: TGTGCCAGCAGCTCAAGACTAGCGCTACTCCAAGAGACCCAGTACTTC. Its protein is CASSSRLALLQETQYF.